This TCR beta chain was profiled in a study of T cell changes during pregnancy in multiple sclerosis. Produced via immunoSEQ multiplex PCR; TCRdb's table is partial and in-frame only. The sample consists of 50,000 to 70,000 clones, 90% to 95% of them appearing once. The ends were cut back, 1 base at V and 3 bases at J, with 16 bases in the middle. In germline, CDR1 is SGHTA, CDR2 FQGNSA. CDR3 length: 17 residues. This TCR was sampled from a female donor in good health, enrolled as a control in a pregnancy study. This chain joins TRBV7-2 and TRBJ1-5; TRBD1 might be the D (6 bases). Sequencing used peripheral blood, obtained after pregnancy. The CDR3 loop is CASSLVSRRGDNQPQHF. CDR3 coding DNA: TGTGCCAGCAGCTTAGTGAGCCGCAGGGGTGACAATCAGCCCCAGCATTTT.